Reported below is one TCR beta chain. This sample was taken from a study of blood T cell repertoires in COVID-19. Study-wide background: Spain, Italy and the United States supplied samples that represented acute and convalescent COVID-19. Sample material is recorded as cDNA or gDNA derived from T cells, B-cell-depleted T cells, or PBMCs.

In the authors' workflow: Cell counts per sample came from amplifying reference gene primers. The method was immunoSEQ multiplex PCR; TCRdb's version includes in-frame clones alone and lacks a portion of them. That table supplies the V and J calls and clone size; D and trimming were determined from the DNA. The table lists approximately 220,000 clones, roughly four fifths of them singletons. The CDR3 runs 12 residues. Trimming removed 2 bases at V and 5 bases at J, with 4 bases between. Germline assignment: CDR1 SGHRS and CDR2 YFSETQ. The gene calls are TRBV5-1 and TRBJ2-2, with D hard to call. The sequence came from a woman aged 60-75 years with acute or convalescent COVID-19. The sequenced sample was peripheral blood. The CDR3: CASSFHTGELFF. The DNA for the CDR3 is TGCGCCAGCAGCTTTCATACCGGGGAGCTGTTTTTT.